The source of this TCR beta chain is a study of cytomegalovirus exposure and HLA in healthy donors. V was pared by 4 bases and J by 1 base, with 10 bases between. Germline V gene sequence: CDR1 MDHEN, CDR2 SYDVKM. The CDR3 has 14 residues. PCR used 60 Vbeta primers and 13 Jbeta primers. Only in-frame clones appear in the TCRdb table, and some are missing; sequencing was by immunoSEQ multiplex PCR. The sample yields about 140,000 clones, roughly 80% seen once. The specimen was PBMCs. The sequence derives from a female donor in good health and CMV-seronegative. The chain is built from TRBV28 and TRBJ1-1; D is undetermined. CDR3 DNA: TGTGCCAGCAGTTCTCCTGAGGGGAACACTGAAGCTTTCTTT. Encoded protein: CASSSPEGNTEAFF.